This T cell receptor beta chain came from a study of CD8+ T cells in alopecia areata. General study points: Mice gave a clearer picture of TCR sharing than patients did, possibly for HLA-related reasons. Clonality in lesional scalp, especially alopecia totalis/universalis, exceeded that of normal scalp.

T lymphocytes (CD4+ and CD8+) were sorted from PBMCs. Concerning this clone itself: Its antigen is undetermined.

Extracted RNA was reverse transcribed, and the resulting cDNA served as sequencing template. TCRdb's copy holds only in-frame clones and misses some; the assay was immunoSEQ multiplex PCR. In the table there are about 110,000 clones, roughly 60% of which are singletons. The germline CDR1 and CDR2 sequences are SNHLY and FYNNEI. The V end was cut by 6 bases, the J end by 5 bases, with 25 bases between. The length of the CDR3 is 17 residues. The sequence came from a human donor in good health. Sequenced material: CD8+ T cells sorted from blood. The chain links TRBV2 to TRBJ2-5, with D perhaps matching TRBD1 (6 bases). The CDR3 DNA reads TGTGCCAGCAGGGCGCGAACCCAGGGGTTTAGCATGGAGACCCAGTACTTC. Its protein product is CASRARTQGFSMETQYF.